The present TCR beta chain was sequenced within a study of blood T cell repertoires in COVID-19. On the study more broadly: Sources were T cells, B-cell-depleted T cells, or PBMCs; the material itself was cDNA or gDNA.

As regards this clone: Other DNA sequences in the sample encode the same CDR3.

Germline CDR1 reads SGHRS; CDR2 reads YFSETQ. V lost 2 bases, J lost 3 bases, and 9 bases lay in between. The CDR3 covers 13 residues. TCRdb keeps only in-frame clones here, not all; method: immunoSEQ multiplex PCR. The table lists 150,000 or so clones, around 89% of them singletons. This receptor was obtained from a man younger than 35 with COVID-19, enrolled during active disease. This chain joins TRBV5-1 and TRBJ2-7; D gene uncertain. Source material: peripheral blood. The CDR3 is CASSFAGSYEQYF. The CDR3 DNA is TGCGCCAGCAGCTTTGCAGGCAGCTACGAGCAGTACTTC.